Listed here are 18 T cell receptor beta chains from one sample, sequenced in a study of blood T cell repertoires in COVID-19. Libraries were prepared by immunoSEQ multiplex PCR; TCRdb keeps only in-frame clonotypes and omits some of them. The sample gives 250,000 or so clones, approximately 90% of which show up once; 2% to 3% is in the top ten. Source material: peripheral blood. The receptors were gathered from a young man with COVID-19, enrolled during active disease.

V is TRBV28 and J is TRBJ2-1; 7 positions match TRBD1. Germline V lookup: CDR1 MDHEN, CDR2 SYDVKM. The CDR3 totals 17 residues. With 3 bases clipped from V and 1 base from J, the junction kept 9 bases outside the gene matches. Here the CDR3 DNA reads TGTGCCAGCAGTTTCCCTCGACAGGGCGGTTCCTACAATGAGCAGTTCTTC. It specifies CASSFPRQGGSYNEQFF.

The chain carries TRBV16 and TRBJ1-1; D gene unclear. CDR1 and CDR2 (germline): KGHSY, FQNENV. CDR3 length: 11 residues. The V and J ends lost 5 bases and 3 bases respectively, with 4 bases between them. Here the CDR3 DNA reads TGTGCCAGCAGCGTCTACACTGAAGCTTTCTTT. Its translation is CASSVYTEAFF.

This rearrangement joins TRBV6-2 or TRBV6-3 to TRBJ2-3, with 10 bases aligning to TRBD2. The CDR3 consists of 19 residues. The germline gives CDR1 MNHEY, CDR2 SVGEGT. V shed 5 bases and J 5 bases; nucleotides not matched to a gene: 19. The DNA for the CDR3 is TGTGCCAGCAGTCGGGCACCTTTCCCTCTAGCGGGAGTAATAGATACGCAGTATTTT. Translation: CASSRAPFPLAGVIDTQYF.

The V gene is TRBV18, the J gene TRBJ1-5; no firm D call. CDR3 length: 13 residues. CDR1 is KGHSH, CDR2 LQKENI, per germline. V lost 3 bases and J 0 bases, leaving 3 bases between the germline ends. The CDR3 here is CASSPYSNQPQHF. The DNA for the CDR3 is TGTGCCAGCTCACCTTATAGCAATCAGCCCCAGCATTTT.

The chain recombines TRBV4-1 with TRBJ2-2, with D possibly being TRBD2 (5 bases). CDR3 length equals 16 residues. V was pared by 5 bases and J by 4 bases, with 17 bases between. CDR1 is MGHRA, CDR2 YSYEKL, per germline. The CDR3 protein is CASSDPSGVGTGELFF. The CDR3 DNA reads as TGCGCCAGCAGCGATCCTTCCGGGGTGGGCACCGGGGAGCTGTTTTTT.

The rearrangement uses TRBV6-5 and TRBJ2-1; 11 positions agree with TRBD2. CDR1 is MNHEY and CDR2 is SVGAGI in the germline V gene. V lost 4 bases, J lost 9 bases, and 2 bases stayed unmatched. This CDR3 is built from 13 residues. In nucleotides, the CDR3 is TGTGCCAGCAGTTTAGCGGGAGGGGTTGAGCAGTTCTTC. Amino acids: CASSLAGGVEQFF.

This chain joins TRBV4-2 and TRBJ2-7, with a weak D call TRBD2 (5 bases). Germline CDR1 and CDR2: LGHNA and YNFKEQ. The CDR3 has 16 residues. V was trimmed by 2 bases and J by 1 base, leaving 15 bases between them. The CDR3 DNA follows: TGTGCCAGCAGCCAACAGGACTCGCCCCTTTCCTACGAGCAGTACTTC. The encoded protein is CASSQQDSPLSYEQYF.

V and J are TRBV7-2 and TRBJ2-2; tentative D call: TRBD2 (5 bases). The CDR3 is made up of 14 amino acids. V lost 4 bases and J lost 6, with 12 bases in between. CDR1 is SGHTA and CDR2 is FQGNSA in the germline V gene. The CDR3 spells CASSSALGAGELFF. CDR3 coding DNA: TGTGCCAGCAGCTCGGCACTAGGAGCCGGGGAGCTGTTTTTT.

This CDR3 reads CASSLPGYNEQFF. DNA of the CDR3: TGTGCCAGCAGCTTACCCGGTTACAATGAGCAGTTCTTC. The V and J genes are TRBV11-3 and TRBJ2-1; D gene unclear. The CDR3 length is 13 residues. Germline-derived CDR1 and CDR2 are SGHNT and YENEEA. V lost 2 bases to trimming and J lost 4 bases, with 6 bases between them.

This rearrangement joins TRBV28 to TRBJ2-2, with TRBD1 matching over 8 bases. The CDR3 sequence is 15 residues long. The germline CDR1 and CDR2 sequences are MDHEN and SYDVKM. After removal of 2 bases from V and 4 bases from J, the junction contained 3 bases not matched to a gene. The CDR3 nucleotides read TGTGCCAGCAGTTTAGCTGGACAGGGCACCGGGGAGCTGTTTTTT. Translated: CASSLAGQGTGELFF.

The V and J genes are TRBV13 and TRBJ2-7; tentatively, D is TRBD1 (6 bases). V lost 4 bases and J 2 bases, leaving 15 bases between the germline ends. Germline V gene data show CDR1 as PRHDT and CDR2 as FYEKMQ (reference sequence). The length of the CDR3 is 15 residues. The CDR3 loop reads CASSSRDTPPYEQYF. The CDR3 nucleotides read TGTGCCAGCAGCTCCCGGGACACCCCCCCCTACGAGCAGTACTTC. The variable domain in full, with the rest retrieved from reference TRBV13 and TRBJ2-7, is AAGVIQSPRHLIKEKRETATLKCYPIPRHDTVYWYQQGPGQDPQFLISFYEKMQSDKGSIPDRFSAQQFSDYHSELNMSSLELGDSALYFCASSSRDTPPYEQYFGPGTRLTVT.

This sequence joins TRBV6-4 and TRBJ1-6; the D is unclear. The CDR3 sequence is 15 residues long. Between the trimmed V and J ends, which lost 3 bases and 6 bases, there was a span of 12 bases. Germline V gene lookup returns CDR1 MRHNA and CDR2 SNTAGT. The CDR3 loop reads CASSEWGVPNSPLHF. CDR3 coding DNA: TGTGCCAGCAGTGAATGGGGAGTCCCTAATTCACCCCTCCACTTT.

The rearrangement joins TRBV9 to TRBJ2-7; 7 bases are shared with TRBD1. Per the germline V gene, CDR1 is SGDLS and CDR2 is YYNGEE. J lost 7 bases, V lost 0 bases, and 16 bases had no gene match. This CDR3 is 17 amino acids long. Here the CDR3 reads CASSVGSGGMGWGEQYF. The CDR3 DNA is TGTGCCAGCAGCGTAGGGTCAGGGGGAATGGGTTGGGGAGAGCAGTACTTC. Supplemented by reference TRBV9 and TRBJ2-7, the full variable domain reads DSGVTQTPKHLITATGQRVTLRCSPRSGDLSVYWYQQSLDQGLQFLIQYYNGEERAKGNILERFSAQQFPDLHSELNLSSLELGDSALYFCASSVGSGGMGWGEQYFGPGTRLTVT.

The chain employs TRBV5-1 and TRBJ2-5; the D is unclear. Trimming removed 4 bases at V and 1 base at J, with 11 bases between. The germline gives CDR1 SGHRS, CDR2 YFSETQ. This CDR3 has 14 residues. The DNA for the CDR3 is TGCGCCAGCAGCCAATACCGACTCCAAGAGACCCAGTACTTC. Translated: CASSQYRLQETQYF.

The chain is built from TRBV30 and TRBJ2-1; 9 nucleotides line up with TRBD2. CDR3 length equals 16 residues. Germline V gives CDR1 GTSNPN, CDR2 SVGIG (reference sequence). The V and J ends lost 7 bases and 0 bases, in that order; junction bases with no gene match: 10. The CDR3 here is CASTRTSASSYNEQFF. The CDR3 DNA follows: TGTGCCTCTACACGGACTAGCGCAAGCTCCTACAATGAGCAGTTCTTC. The whole variable domain, remainder taken from reference TRBV30 and TRBJ2-1, is SQTIHQWPATLVQPVGSPLSLECTVEGTSNPNLYWYRQAAGRGLQLLFYSVGIGQISSEVPQNLSASRPQDRQFILSSKKLLLSDSGFYLCASTRTSASSYNEQFFGPGTRLTVL.

The CDR3 loop reads CASSPKADRPNSPLHF. The CDR3 region has the DNA TGCGCCAGCAGCCCAAAAGCCGACAGGCCAAATTCACCCCTCCACTTT. The chain carries TRBV5-1 and TRBJ1-6; D might be TRBD1 (6 bases). The CDR3 length is 16 residues. Between the trimmed V and J ends, which lost 4 bases and 7 bases, there was a span of 18 bases. CDR1 is SGHRS and CDR2 is YFSETQ in the germline V gene.

The rearrangement links TRBV27 to TRBJ2-2; 7 positions agree with TRBD1. Per germline, CDR1 MNHEY and CDR2 SMNVEV (reference sequence). Unmatched junction bases numbered 0, after V lost 4 bases and J lost 4 bases. The CDR3 sequence is 13 residues long. The CDR3 protein is CASSYRGTGELFF. The CDR3 DNA reads as TGTGCCAGCAGTTACAGGGGCACCGGGGAGCTGTTTTTT.

This clone was counted only a few times. The chain couples TRBV5-1 to TRBJ1-2; perhaps TRBD1 as D (6 bases). CDR3 size: 15 residues. Germline assignment: CDR1 SGHRS and CDR2 YFSETQ. Between the trimmed V and J ends, which lost 4 bases and 7 bases, there was a span of 20 bases. CDR3 protein: CASSPGRGKAFGYTF. Written as DNA, the CDR3 is TGCGCCAGCAGCCCTGGGAGGGGGAAGGCTTTTGGCTACACCTTC.